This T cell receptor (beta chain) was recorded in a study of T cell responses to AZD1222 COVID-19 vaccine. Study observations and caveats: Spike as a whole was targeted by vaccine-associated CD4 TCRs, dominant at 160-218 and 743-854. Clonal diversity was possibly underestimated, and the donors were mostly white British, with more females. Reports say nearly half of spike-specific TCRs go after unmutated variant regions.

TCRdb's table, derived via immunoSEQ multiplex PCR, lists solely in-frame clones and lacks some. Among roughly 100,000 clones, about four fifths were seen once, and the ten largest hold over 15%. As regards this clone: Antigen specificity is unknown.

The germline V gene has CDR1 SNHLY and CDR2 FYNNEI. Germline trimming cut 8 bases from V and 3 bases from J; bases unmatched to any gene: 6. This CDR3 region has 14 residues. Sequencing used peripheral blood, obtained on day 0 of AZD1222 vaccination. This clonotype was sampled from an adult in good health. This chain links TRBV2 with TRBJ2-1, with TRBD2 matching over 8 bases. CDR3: CASGAGGGYNEQFF. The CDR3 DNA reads TGTGCCAGCGGGGCGGGAGGCGGCTACAATGAGCAGTTCTTC.